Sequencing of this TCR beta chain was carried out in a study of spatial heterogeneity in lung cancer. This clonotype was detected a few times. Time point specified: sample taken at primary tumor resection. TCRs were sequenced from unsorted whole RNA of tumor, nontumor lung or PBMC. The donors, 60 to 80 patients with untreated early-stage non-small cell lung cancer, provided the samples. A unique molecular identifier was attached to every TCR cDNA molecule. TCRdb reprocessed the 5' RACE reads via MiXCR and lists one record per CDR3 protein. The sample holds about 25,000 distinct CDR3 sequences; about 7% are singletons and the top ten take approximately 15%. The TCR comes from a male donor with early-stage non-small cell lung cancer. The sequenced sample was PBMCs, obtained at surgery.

The CDR3 DNA reads TGTGCCAGCAGTTCAAATTGGGAAAAACTGTTTTTT. Protein: CASSSNWEKLFF. The chain combines TRBV6-6 with TRBJ1-4; D not certain. This CDR3 contains 12 residues. V gave up 4 bases and J gave up 8 bases, with 8 bases separating them. From germline, CDR1 is MNHNY and CDR2 SVGAGI (reference sequence).